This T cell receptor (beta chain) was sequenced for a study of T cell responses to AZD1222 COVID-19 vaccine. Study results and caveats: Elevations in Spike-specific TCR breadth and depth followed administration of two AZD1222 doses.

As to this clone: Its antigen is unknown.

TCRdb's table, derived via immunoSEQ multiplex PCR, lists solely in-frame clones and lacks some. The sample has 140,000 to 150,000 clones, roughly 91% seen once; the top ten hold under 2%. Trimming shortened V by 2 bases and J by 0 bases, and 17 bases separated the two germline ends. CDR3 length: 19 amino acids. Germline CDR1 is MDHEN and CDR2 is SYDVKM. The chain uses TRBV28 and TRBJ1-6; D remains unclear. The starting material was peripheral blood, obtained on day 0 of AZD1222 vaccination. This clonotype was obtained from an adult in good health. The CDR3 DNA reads TGTGCCAGCAGTTTACTCAAGGTCCTCTCGAGCTCCTATAATTCACCCCTCCACTTT. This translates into CASSLLKVLSSSYNSPLHF.